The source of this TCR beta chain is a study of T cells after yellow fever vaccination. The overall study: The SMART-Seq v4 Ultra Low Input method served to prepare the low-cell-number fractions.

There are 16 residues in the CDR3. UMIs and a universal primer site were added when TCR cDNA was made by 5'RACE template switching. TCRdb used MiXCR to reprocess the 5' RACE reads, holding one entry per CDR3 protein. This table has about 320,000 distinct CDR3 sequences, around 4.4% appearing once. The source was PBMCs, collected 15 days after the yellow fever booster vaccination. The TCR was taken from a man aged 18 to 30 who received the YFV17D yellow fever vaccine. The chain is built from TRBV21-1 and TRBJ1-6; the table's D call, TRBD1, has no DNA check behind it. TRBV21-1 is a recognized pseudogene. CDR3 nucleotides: TGTGCCAGCAGCAAAGTCGCGAGACAGGAGGATTCACCCCTCCACTTT. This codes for CASSKVARQEDSPLHF.